Below are 21 T cell receptor beta chains sequenced from a single sample in a study of shared clonotypes between healthy human individuals. TCRdb's table, derived via immunoSEQ multiplex PCR, lists solely in-frame clones and lacks some. The sample consists of 2.5 million or so clones, approximately 92% of them appearing once. Sequencing was performed on naive CD4+ T cells sorted from blood. Subset noted: CD45RA+ positively selected. Receptor source: a man younger than 35 in good health.

Worth noting for this clone: Different DNA sequences within this sample yield the same CDR3. The chain combines TRBV9 with TRBJ2-3; D unresolved. Germline CDR1 and CDR2: SGDLS and YYNGEE. V dropped 3 bases and J dropped 2 bases, with 7 bases sitting between them. The CDR3 loop spans 13 amino acids. The CDR3 is CASSGRNTDTQYF. Here the CDR3 DNA reads TGTGCCAGCAGCGGGCGTAACACAGATACGCAGTATTTT.

The chain carries TRBV6-5 and TRBJ1-6, with 7 bases fitting TRBD1. The CDR3 consists of 15 residues. The V segment lost 6 bases and the J segment 5 bases; nucleotides outside the gene matches: 7. Germline CDR1 and CDR2: MNHEY and SVGAGI. The CDR3 loop is CASSYLDRNNSPLHF. Written as DNA, the CDR3 is TGTGCCAGCAGCTACCTGGACAGGAATAATTCACCCCTCCACTTT.

CDR3 coding DNA: TGTGCCAGCAGTTTACCGGGACAGGCGTATGGCTACACCTTC. Its protein is CASSLPGQAYGYTF. The genes are TRBV28 and TRBJ1-2; 8 bases line up with TRBD1. The ends lost 2 bases at V and 5 bases at J; junction bases unmatched: 4. The CDR3 loop spans 14 amino acids. The germline V gene encodes CDR1 MDHEN and CDR2 SYDVKM.

The chain has TRBV5-1 and TRBJ1-3, with D possibly matching TRBD1 (6 bases). Trimming pared 3 bases from V and 2 bases from J, leaving 9 bases between. CDR3 length: 14 amino acids. Germline V gene data show CDR1 as SGHRS and CDR2 as YFSETQ. The CDR3 loop reads CASSWAGAGNTIYF. CDR3 coding DNA: TGCGCCAGCAGCTGGGCAGGGGCTGGAAACACCATATATTTT.

V and J are TRBV10-3 and TRBJ2-5; tentatively, D is TRBD1 (5 bases). The CDR3 runs to 12 residues. Per germline, CDR1 ENHRY and CDR2 SYGVKD. V lost 9 bases and J 2 bases, leaving 10 bases between the germline ends. The CDR3 protein is CAIGAVQETQYF. DNA for the CDR3: TGTGCCATAGGGGCCGTACAAGAGACCCAGTACTTC.

This chain links TRBV2 with TRBJ2-1; D is unresolved. Trimming left V 6 bases short and J 0 bases short, with 12 bases between. CDR1 and CDR2 (germline): SNHLY, FYNNEI. The CDR3 length is 15 residues. CDR3 sequence reads: CASRVDQSSYNEQFF. The CDR3 nucleotides read TGTGCCAGCAGGGTAGACCAAAGCTCCTACAATGAGCAGTTCTTC.

V usage is TRBV2 and J usage is TRBJ1-1; D is unclear. This CDR3 region has 14 residues. Germline-derived CDR1 and CDR2 are SNHLY and FYNNEI. The V gene lost 6 bases and the J gene lost 0 bases, with 11 bases spanning the gap. CDR3 region: CASRMEQMNTEAFF. CDR3 nucleotides: TGTGCCAGCAGAATGGAACAAATGAACACTGAAGCTTTCTTT. Complete variable domain (other parts from reference TRBV2 and TRBJ1-1): EPEVTQTPSHQVTQMGQEVILRCVPISNHLYFYWYRQILGQKVEFLVSFYNNEISEKSEIFDDQFSVERPDGSNFTLKIRSTKLEDSAMYFCASRMEQMNTEAFFGQGTRLTVV.

The V and J genes are TRBV5-1 and TRBJ2-5; D is ambiguous. Germline CDR1 and CDR2: SGHRS and YFSETQ. V lost 2 bases, J lost 4 bases, and 12 bases lay in between. The CDR3 extends over 14 amino acids. CDR3 sequence: CASSLTNGPETQYF. The CDR3 DNA follows: TGCGCCAGCAGCTTAACTAACGGTCCAGAGACCCAGTACTTC.

The chain links TRBV4-3 to TRBJ2-1, with TRBD1 matching over 10 bases. V gave up 0 bases and J gave up 3 bases; unmatched junction bases: 2. CDR1 and CDR2 from the germline V gene are LGHNA and YSLEER. There are 16 residues in the CDR3. CDR3 nucleotides: TGCGCCAGCAGCCAAGATGGGACAGGGGTCTACAATGAGCAGTTCTTC. Translating gives CASSQDGTGVYNEQFF.

The rearrangement joins TRBV14 to TRBJ2-3, with D unresolved. Germline assignment: CDR1 SGHDN and CDR2 FVKESK. The CDR3 is 12 residues long. The V end lost 5 bases, the J end lost 6 bases, and 9 bases lay between the germline ends. CDR3 in amino acids: CASSSRLDTQYF. The CDR3 bases are TGTGCCAGCAGCTCCCGGTTGGATACGCAGTATTTT. Based on the CDR3 plus reference TRBV14 and TRBJ2-3, the full variable domain is EAGVTQFPSHSVIEKGQTVTLRCDPISGHDNLYWYRRVMGKEIKFLLHFVKESKQDESGMPNNRFLAERTGGTYSTLKVQPAELEDSGVYFCASSSRLDTQYFGPGTRLTVL.

This chain uses TRBV19 with TRBJ1-1; TRBD1 aligns across 10 bases. CDR1 and CDR2 from the germline V gene are LNHDA and SQIVND (reference sequence). V was clipped by 6 bases and J by 6 bases; unmatched bases: 10. This CDR3 contains 15 residues. The CDR3 nucleotides read TGTGCCAGTAGGAGAGGGACAGGGGATTATCCTGAAGCTTTCTTT. Translated, it gives CASRRGTGDYPEAFF.

V and J are TRBV9 and TRBJ2-7; TRBD2 aligns across 11 bases. V lost 0 bases and J lost 4; bases outside the gene matches: 6. This CDR3 spans 16 amino acids. CDR1 and CDR2 from the germline V gene are SGDLS and YYNGEE. In DNA form, the CDR3 reads TGTGCCAGCAGCGTAGGGGTAGCGGGGGGGCAGTACGAGCAGTACTTC. Encoded protein: CASSVGVAGGQYEQYF.

A remark on this clone: The same CDR3 arises from other DNA sequences in this sample as well. V and J are TRBV7-9 and TRBJ2-3, with 7 bases matching TRBD2. V shed 1 base, J shed 4 bases, and the junction held 2 bases outside the gene matches. CDR1 is SEHNR and CDR2 is FQNEAQ in the germline V gene (reference sequence). The CDR3 has 14 residues. The CDR3 sequence is CASSLGGGPDTQYF. The CDR3 region has the DNA TGTGCCAGCAGCTTAGGGGGGGGACCAGATACGCAGTATTTT.

This clone came up a few times. The same CDR3 arises from other DNA sequences in this sample as well. The chain links TRBV30 to TRBJ1-1, with D perhaps TRBD1 (6 bases). In germline, CDR1 is GTSNPN, CDR2 SVGIG (reference sequence). The CDR3 consists of 14 residues. V was clipped by 0 bases and J by 1 base, with 9 bases between them. For the CDR3, the DNA is TGTGCCTGGAGTGTGGGCAGGGGGAACACTGAAGCTTTCTTT. The encoded protein is CAWSVGRGNTEAFF.

The chain recombines TRBV6-1 with TRBJ2-7, with D possibly called TRBD1 or TRBD2 (5 bases each). Germline V gives CDR1 MNHNS, CDR2 SASEGT. Trimming took off 3 bases at V and 0 bases at J, with 12 bases between the two ends. The CDR3 has 15 amino acids. The CDR3 DNA reads TGTGCCAGCAGTGAGCCCGGGACGGACTCCTACGAGCAGTACTTC. It yields the protein CASSEPGTDSYEQYF.

This chain uses TRBV6-6 with TRBJ2-5; 8 bases agree with TRBD1. Germline lookup yields CDR1 MNHNY and CDR2 SVGAGI (reference sequence). The CDR3 has 14 residues. V lost 5 bases to trimming and J lost 2 bases; unmatched junction nucleotides: 4. This CDR3 reads CASSQRTGQETQYF. DNA for the CDR3: TGTGCCAGCAGTCAAAGGACAGGGCAAGAGACCCAGTACTTC.

The rearrangement joins TRBV21-1 to TRBJ2-7; no DNA check was done on the table's D call, TRBD2. TRBV21-1 is recorded as a pseudogene. The CDR3 extends over 14 amino acids. The CDR3 coding sequence is TGTGCCAGCAGCAAGCGGGGTTCTGGCTACGAGCAGTACTTC. Its protein is CASSKRGSGYEQYF.

The chain links TRBV18 to TRBJ2-5; D perhaps matches TRBD1 (6 bases). V lost 3 bases and J lost 0, with 8 bases in between. The CDR3 length is 14 residues. Per the germline V gene, CDR1 is KGHSH and CDR2 is LQKENI. CDR3 in DNA: TGTGCCAGCTCACCTCGACAGGACCAAGAGACCCAGTACTTC. It yields the protein CASSPRQDQETQYF.

The chain carries TRBV4-2 and TRBJ1-5, with 8 nucleotides matching TRBD1. Trimming at V came to 1 base and at J to 5 bases, leaving 16 bases not matched to a gene. The CDR3 runs to 19 residues. Looked up from germline, CDR1 is LGHNA and CDR2 is YNFKEQ. For the CDR3, the DNA is TGTGCCAGCAGCCAAGGTTCCCTCTTTACAGGGGGTTCGGATCAGCCCCAGCATTTT. Amino acid sequence: CASSQGSLFTGGSDQPQHF.

The rearrangement uses TRBV9 and TRBJ2-2; TRBD1 matches 7 bases. CDR1 is SGDLS, CDR2 YYNGEE, per germline. There are 15 residues in the CDR3. V lost 0 bases and J lost 7; bases outside the gene matches: 6. The CDR3 sequence is CASSVAGRGFGELFF. CDR3 coding DNA: TGTGCCAGCAGCGTAGCTGGCAGGGGGTTCGGGGAGCTGTTTTTT.

The chain recombines TRBV7-2 with TRBJ1-2; no reliable D call. The V end was cut by 1 base, the J end by 8 bases, with 14 bases between. The CDR3 is 14 residues long. CDR1 is SGHTA, CDR2 FQGNSA, per germline. The CDR3 sequence is CASSLDESGRGYTF. The CDR3 DNA follows: TGTGCCAGCAGCTTAGACGAGTCTGGGAGGGGCTACACCTTC.